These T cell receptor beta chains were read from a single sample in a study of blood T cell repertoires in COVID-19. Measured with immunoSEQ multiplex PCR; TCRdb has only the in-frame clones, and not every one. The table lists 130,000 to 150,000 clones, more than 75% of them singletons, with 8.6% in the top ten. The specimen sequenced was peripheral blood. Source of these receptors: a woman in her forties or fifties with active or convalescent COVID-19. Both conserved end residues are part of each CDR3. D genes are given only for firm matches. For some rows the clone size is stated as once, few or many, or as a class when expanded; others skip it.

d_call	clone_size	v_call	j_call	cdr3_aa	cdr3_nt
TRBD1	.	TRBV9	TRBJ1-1	CASSPGGQALSEAFF	TGTGCCAGCAGTCCTGGGGGACAGGCCCTGAGTGAAGCTTTCTTT
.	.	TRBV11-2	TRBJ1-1	CASSLGGHEAFF	TGTGCCAGCAGCTTAGGAGGCCATGAAGCTTTCTTT
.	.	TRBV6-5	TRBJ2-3	CASSLSGTSTDTQYF	TGTGCCAGCAGCCTTAGCGGAACTAGCACAGATACGCAGTATTTT
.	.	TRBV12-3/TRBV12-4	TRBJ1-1	CASSPSRYTAFF	TGTGCCAGCAGTCCCTCGAGGTATACGGCTTTCTTT
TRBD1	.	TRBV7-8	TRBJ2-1	CASSPDRDNEQFF	TGTGCCAGCAGCCCGGACAGGGACAATGAGCAGTTCTTC
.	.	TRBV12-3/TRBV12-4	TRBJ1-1	CASPPEAFF	TGTGCCAGCCCTCCTGAAGCTTTCTTT
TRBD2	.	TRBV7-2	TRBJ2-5	CASSSGAGTSGSRAQYF	TGTGCCAGCAGCTCCGGAGCTGGGACTAGCGGGAGTAGAGCCCAGTACTTC
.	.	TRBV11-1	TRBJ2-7	CASSRRGNPYEQYF	TGTGCCAGCAGCCGTCGGGGGAATCCTTACGAGCAGTACTTC
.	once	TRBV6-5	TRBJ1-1	CASSYSNDPGEAFF	TGTGCCAGCAGTTACTCGAATGACCCAGGAGAAGCTTTCTTT
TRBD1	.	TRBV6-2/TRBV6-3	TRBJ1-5	CASSFMTGFNQPQHF	TGTGCCAGCAGTTTCATGACAGGGTTCAATCAGCCCCAGCATTTT
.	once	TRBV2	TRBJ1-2	CASSVGGGYGYTF	TGTGCCAGCAGCGTCGGCGGGGGCTATGGCTACACCTTC
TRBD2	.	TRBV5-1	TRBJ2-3	CASRTPSGGTDTQYF	TGCGCCAGCAGGACCCCTAGCGGGGGAACAGATACGCAGTATTTT
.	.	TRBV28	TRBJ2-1	CASLPHPNNEQFF	TGTGCCAGTCTGCCTCATCCTAACAATGAGCAGTTCTTC
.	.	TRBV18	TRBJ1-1	CASSRGENTEAFF	TGTGCCAGCTCACGGGGGGAGAACACTGAAGCTTTCTTT
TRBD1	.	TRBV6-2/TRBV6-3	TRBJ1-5	CASSPQGVGNQPQHF	TGTGCCAGCAGTCCACAGGGGGTAGGCAATCAGCCCCAGCATTTT
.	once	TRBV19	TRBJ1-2	CASSITGYGYTF	TGTGCCAGTAGTATTACAGGCTATGGCTACACCTTC
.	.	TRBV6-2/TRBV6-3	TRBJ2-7	CASSRQLIQGYEQYF	TGTGCCAGCAGTCGACAATTAATACAGGGCTACGAGCAGTACTTC
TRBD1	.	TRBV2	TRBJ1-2	CASTVIGGTGGYTF	TGTGCCAGCACCGTTATAGGGGGCACCGGTGGCTACACCTTC
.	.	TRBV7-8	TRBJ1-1	CASSARTQGNTEAFF	TGTGCCAGCAGCGCCAGGACACAGGGCAACACTGAAGCTTTCTTT
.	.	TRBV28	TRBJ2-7	CASSSGGTSYEQYF	TGTGCCAGCAGTTCTGGAGGTACATCCTACGAGCAGTACTTC
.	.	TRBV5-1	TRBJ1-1	CASSSLAQGGPEAFF	TGCGCCAGCAGCTCCCTAGCCCAGGGAGGACCTGAAGCTTTCTTT
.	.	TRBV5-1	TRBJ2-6	CASSLAVGPGANVLTF	TGCGCCAGCAGCTTGGCCGTCGGTCCTGGGGCCAACGTCCTGACTTTC
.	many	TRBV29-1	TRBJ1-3	CSVESSGNTIYF	TGCAGCGTCGAGAGCTCTGGAAACACCATATATTTT
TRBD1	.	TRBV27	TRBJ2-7	CASGSGTATYEQYF	TGTGCCAGTGGATCCGGGACAGCTACCTACGAGCAGTACTTC
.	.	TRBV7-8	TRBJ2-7	CASSLGQPYEQYF	TGTGCCAGCAGTCTCGGACAGCCCTACGAGCAGTACTTC
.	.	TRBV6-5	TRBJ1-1	CASTGQNHNTEAFF	TGTGCCAGCACCGGACAGAACCATAACACTGAAGCTTTCTTT
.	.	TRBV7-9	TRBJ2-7	CASSRVYSSTSYEQYF	TGTGCCAGCAGCCGCGTATACAGCTCTACCTCCTACGAGCAGTACTTC
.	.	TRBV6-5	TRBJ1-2	CASNFDRTGRDGYTF	TGTGCCAGCAACTTCGACAGAACCGGGAGGGATGGCTACACCTTC
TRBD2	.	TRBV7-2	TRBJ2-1	CASSPVERGPHNEQFF	TGTGCCAGCAGCCCGGTCGAGCGGGGCCCTCACAATGAGCAGTTCTTC
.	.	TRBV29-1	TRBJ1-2	CSVGTAEDGYTF	TGCAGCGTTGGGACAGCGGAGGATGGCTACACCTTC
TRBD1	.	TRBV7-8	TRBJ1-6	CASSLRQGYNSPLHF	TGTGCCAGCAGCCTCCGACAGGGGTATAATTCACCCCTCCACTTT
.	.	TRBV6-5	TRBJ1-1	CASISDGVTEAFF	TGTGCCAGCATCTCGGACGGGGTCACTGAAGCTTTCTTT
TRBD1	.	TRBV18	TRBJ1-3	CASSRTGQGNRNTIYF	TGTGCCAGCTCACGTACGGGACAGGGAAATAGAAACACCATATATTTT
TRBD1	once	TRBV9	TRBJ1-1	CASSVGRGGYLMNTEAFF	TGTGCCAGCAGCGTAGGAAGAGGGGGCTACCTCATGAACACTGAAGCTTTCTTT
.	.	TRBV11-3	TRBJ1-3	CASSSHSGRDGNTIYF	TGTGCCAGCAGCTCCCACTCGGGGAGGGACGGAAACACCATATATTTT
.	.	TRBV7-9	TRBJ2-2	CASSFSLGLVNTGELFF	TGTGCCAGCAGCTTCTCATTGGGGCTAGTCAACACCGGGGAGCTGTTTTTT
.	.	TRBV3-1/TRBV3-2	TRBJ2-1	CASSVGLLNNEQFF	TGTGCCAGCAGCGTAGGACTTCTTAACAATGAGCAGTTCTTC
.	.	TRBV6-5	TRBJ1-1	CASPQGMNTEAFF	TGTGCCAGCCCCCAGGGCATGAACACTGAAGCTTTCTTT
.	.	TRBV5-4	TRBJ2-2	CASSLDRATGELFF	TGTGCCAGCAGCTTGGACAGGGCCACCGGGGAGCTGTTTTTT
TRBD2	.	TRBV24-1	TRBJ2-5	CATSASPSGGAETQYF	TGTGCCACCAGTGCCTCACCTAGCGGGGGGGCAGAGACCCAGTACTTC
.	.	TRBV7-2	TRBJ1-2	CASSPADRNYGYTF	TGTGCCAGCAGCCCAGCCGACAGGAATTATGGCTACACCTTC
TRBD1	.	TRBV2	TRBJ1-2	CASSGDRSYGYTF	TGTGCCAGCAGTGGGGACAGGAGCTATGGCTACACCTTC